This T cell receptor (beta chain) was identified during a study of T cell repertoires in cytomegalovirus infection. V dropped 8 bases and J dropped 1 base, with 5 bases sitting between them. CDR3 length equals 12 residues. Germline V CDR1 and CDR2: MNHEY, SVGAGI. From the reads, TCRdb called clonotypes with MiXCR, one entry per CDR3 protein. The sample includes 700,000 to 950,000 distinct CDR3 sequences, roughly 33% seen only once; the top ten take 9.5% to 15%. With respect to this clonotype: Its antigen is not known. A much larger clone lies a single base off, so this may be a read error.

This chain connects TRBV6-5 to TRBJ2-2; D unresolved. This sequence was found in a human donor in good health (CMV status not recorded). Some clones in this sample may be carry-over from other donors' samples. This specimen consisted of cultured CD8+ T cells from PBMCs, obtained from culture after CMV antigen stimulation. CDR3 DNA sequence: TGTGCCAGCGCGGTGAACACCGGGGAGCTGTTTTTT. Its translation is CASAVNTGELFF.